Presented here are 25 T cell receptor beta chains from one specimen sequenced in a study of metastatic and nonmetastatic thyroid tumors. There were no patients who had received any treatment before thyroid surgery. TCRdb re-processed the PCR reads through MiXCR. The table includes some 40,000 clones, approximately 20% detected once. The sample comprised tumor tissue. These receptors all come from a female donor with papillary thyroid cancer or a benign thyroid nodule (not recorded which). Some clones in this sample may be carry-over from other donors' samples.

This clone was observed at least ten times. The chain joins TRBV19 to TRBJ1-4, with 9 bases identical to TRBD1. V lost 4 bases, J lost 10 bases, and 10 bases stayed unmatched. Germline loops: CDR1 LNHDA, CDR2 SQIVND (reference sequence). The CDR3 runs 15 residues. The CDR3 spells CASSTGQGRVGKLFF. CDR3 bases: TGTGCCAGTAGTACCGGACAGGGGCGAGTTGGAAAACTGTTTTTT.

This clone turned up a few times. The chain employs TRBV28 and TRBJ2-1, with a possible D match to TRBD1 (6 bases). V was trimmed by 2 bases and J by 8 bases, leaving 16 bases between them. CDR1 and CDR2 (germline): MDHEN, SYDVKM. CDR3 length: 15 residues. CDR3 coding DNA: TGTGCCAGCAGTTTACCCACCACAGGGATCGATGAGCAGTTCTTC. This sequence encodes CASSLPTTGIDEQFF.

Remarks on this clone: This could be a read error, since a much larger clone is one nucleotide away. The chain combines TRBV12-5 with TRBJ1-1; D may be TRBD1 (6 bases). Germline V CDR1 and CDR2: LGHNT, FRNRAP. The CDR3 loop spans 12 amino acids. The CDR3 DNA follows: TGTGCTAGTTGTTTGGGACAAACTGAAGCTTTCTTT. It codes for CASCLGQTEAFF.

The chain is built from TRBV27 and TRBJ2-7; D is ambiguous. V shed 2 bases and J shed 3 bases, with 11 bases lying between them. Germline V gene lookup returns CDR1 MNHEY and CDR2 SMNVEV (reference sequence). There are 14 residues in the CDR3. The CDR3 protein is CASSLTTNSYEQYF. Here the CDR3 DNA reads TGTGCCAGCAGTTTAACTACTAACAGCTACGAGCAGTACTTC.

This clone was found many times. The chain uses TRBV2 and TRBJ2-2; 7 positions match TRBD1. CDR3 length equals 13 residues. V dropped 11 bases and J dropped 2; count of bases not matched to a gene: 5. From germline, CDR1 is SNHLY and CDR2 FYNNEI. CDR3 nucleotide sequence: TGTGCCGGAACAGGGGACAACACCGGGGAGCTGTTTTTT. Translating it yields CAGTGDNTGELFF.

There are many counts of this clone. The genes are TRBV11-2 and TRBJ2-7; 9 bases are shared with TRBD2. Germline V gene data show CDR1 as SGHAT and CDR2 as FQNNGV. The CDR3 runs 15 residues. J was trimmed by 1 base and V by 1 base; bases with no gene match: 2. CDR3 residues: CASSLGRGGSYEQYF. CDR3 DNA: TGTGCCAGCAGCTTAGGGCGGGGGGGTTCCTACGAGCAGTACTTC.

The sample holds many counts of this clone. V is TRBV27 and J is TRBJ1-1; D is possibly TRBD1 (5 bases). CDR3 size: 15 residues. The ends were cut back, 2 bases at V and 1 base at J, with 11 bases in the middle. Germline V gene sequence: CDR1 MNHEY, CDR2 SMNVEV (reference sequence). The DNA of the CDR3 is TGTGCCAGCAGTTTAGTCCAGGGCAAGAACACTGAAGCTTTCTTT. It is translated as CASSLVQGKNTEAFF.

The chain recombines TRBV20-1 with TRBJ1-2, with TRBD1 as a possible D gene (6 bases). V was pared by 6 bases and J by 8 bases, with 19 bases between. Per germline, CDR1 DFQATT and CDR2 SNEGSKA (reference sequence). The CDR3 length is 13 residues. CDR3 in DNA: TGCAGTGCACCAATGCTACAGGGAGCCGGCTACACCTTC. This sequence encodes CSAPMLQGAGYTF.

This clone was seen repeatedly, ten times or more. The chain has TRBV7-9 and TRBJ1-3; the match to TRBD1 covers 7 bases. The trim removed 1 base at V and 0 bases at J, leaving 9 bases unmatched. Looked up from germline, CDR1 is SEHNR and CDR2 is FQNEAQ (reference sequence). The CDR3 runs 18 residues. The CDR3 bases are TGTGCCAGCAGCTTAGGCGGTGTGGACAGGAGCTCTGGAAACACCATATATTTT. Protein sequence: CASSLGGVDRSSGNTIYF.

A remark on this clone: The junction shows a germline mismatch at one end, possibly a read error. Other nucleotide sequences in the sample specify the same CDR3. The rearrangement joins TRBV7-9 to TRBJ1-1, with a tentative D call TRBD1 (5 bases). CDR1 is SEHNR and CDR2 is FQNEAQ in the germline V gene (reference sequence). This CDR3 comprises 13 residues. The CDR3 coding sequence is TGTGCCAGCAGCTTAGCCCAGGGTGGTGAAGCTTTCTTC. Its protein is CASSLAQGGEAFF.

The chain couples TRBV19 to TRBJ2-3; D gene unclear. Deletions cut 3 bases from V and 4 bases from J, with 17 bases between. The CDR3 is made up of 16 amino acids. Germline loops: CDR1 LNHDA, CDR2 SQIVND (reference sequence). The CDR3 region is CASSIGSRRCADTQYF. CDR3 coding DNA: TGTGCCAGTAGTATCGGGTCCCGCCGGTGTGCAGATACGCAGTATTTT.

In this sample, this clone turned up many times. Other nucleotide sequences from this sample produce the same CDR3. The CDR3 region has the DNA TGTGCCAGCAGTCCCAGACAGTCTTGGGAGCAGTACTTC. Translation: CASSPRQSWEQYF. The V call is TRBV6-1, the J call TRBJ2-7, with TRBD1 as a possible D gene (5 bases). CDR1 and CDR2 from the germline V gene are MNHNS and SASEGT. Between the trimmed V and J ends, which lost 5 bases and 7 bases, there was a span of 15 bases. This CDR3 has 13 residues.

This clone was picked up a small number of times. The V call is TRBV25-1, the J call TRBJ1-2; the match to TRBD1 covers 8 bases. This CDR3 region has 14 residues. V shed 6 bases, J shed 2 bases, and the junction held 5 bases outside the gene matches. CDR1 and CDR2 (germline): MGHDK, SYGVNS. The CDR3 DNA follows: TGTGCCAGCAGAGAGACAGGGGACAACTATGGCTACACCTTC. Protein: CASRETGDNYGYTF.

The chain has TRBV11-1 and TRBJ2-7, with 11 bases fitting TRBD1. Germline V gives CDR1 SGHAT, CDR2 FQDESV (reference sequence). The CDR3 runs 16 residues. V shed 8 bases, J shed 6 bases, and the junction held 15 bases outside the gene matches. The CDR3 loop is CASARVATGTGGEQYF. CDR3 bases: TGTGCCAGCGCCCGTGTGGCTACCGGGACAGGGGGCGAGCAGTACTTC.

This clone was seen a few times. A read error may account for a junction end that differs from germline. The rearrangement links TRBV27 to TRBJ2-3, with D uncertain. Germline loops: CDR1 MNHEY, CDR2 SMNVEV (reference sequence). CDR3 length: 13 residues. The CDR3 nucleotides read TGTGCCAGCAGTTTAACATGTACTGATACGCAGTACTTT. This translates into CASSLTCTDTQYF.

This clone occurred many times. The CDR3, as DNA: TGTGCCAGTAGTATTAGGACCGGGGAGGGCGGCTACACCTTC. Translating gives CASSIRTGEGGYTF. J is TRBJ1-2 and V is TRBV19; no reliable D call. The CDR3 covers 14 residues. Germline lookup yields CDR1 LNHDA and CDR2 SQIVND (reference sequence). V was trimmed by 3 bases and J by 8 bases, leaving 16 bases between them.

This clone was recorded a few times. The CDR3 reads CASSYSGRDQPQHF. The CDR3 region has the DNA TGTGCCAGCAGTTACTCGGGTCGGGATCAGCCCCAGCATTTT. The chain uses TRBV6-6 and TRBJ1-5; no firm D call. Trimming pared 0 bases from V and 5 bases from J, leaving 8 bases between. The CDR3 sequence is 14 residues long. The V gene's germline CDR1 is MNHNY and CDR2 SVGAGI (reference sequence).

This clone was recorded many times. V gene TRBV27 combines with J gene TRBJ2-7; TRBD2 matches 8 bases. The CDR3 contains 14 residues. The germline gives CDR1 MNHEY, CDR2 SMNVEV (reference sequence). Trimming took 6 bases from V and 0 from J; bases not matched to a gene: 4. The CDR3 nucleotides read TGTGCCAGCAGCGTAAGCGGGGGCTCCTACGAGCAGTACTTC. Its protein product is CASSVSGGSYEQYF.

A few counts support this clone. Its ends do not fully match the called genes, so a read error is possible. The CDR3 loop is CSSSPVAVGNQPQHF. In DNA form, the CDR3 reads TGTTCCAGCAGCCCCGTGGCAGTGGGCAATCAGCCCCAGCATTTT. The chain is built from TRBV27 and TRBJ1-5; D gene uncertain. Germline CDR1 is MNHEY and CDR2 is SMNVEV (reference sequence). CDR3 length equals 15 residues.

CDR3 nucleotide sequence: TGTGCCAGCAGTGAAGCCGGGACCGGGACTTTCTTT. Protein: CASSEAGTGTFF. The rearrangement joins TRBV6-1 to TRBJ1-1, with a tentative D call TRBD1 (5 bases). Germline CDR1 reads MNHNS; CDR2 reads SASEGT. The CDR3 has 12 residues. V lost 0 bases and J 12 bases, leaving 11 bases between the germline ends.

This clone was seen many times. One junction end does not reproduce the germline sequence, and a read error may be involved. The V and J genes are TRBV10-2 and TRBJ2-7, with D maybe TRBD2 (5 bases). The germline V gene encodes CDR1 WSHSY and CDR2 SAAADI. CDR3 length: 12 amino acids. CDR3 sequence reads: CASSDFGGLVVF. The DNA for the CDR3 is TGCGCCAGCAGTGATTTTGGCGGACTTGTGGTCTTC.

This clone came up many times. The rearrangement uses TRBV29-1 and TRBJ2-5; no reliable D call. The germline V gene encodes CDR1 SQVTM and CDR2 ANQGSEA. Trimming took 5 bases from V and 3 from J, leaving 10 bases between them. This CDR3 has 12 amino acids. CDR3 loop: CSVLPWEETQYF. The CDR3 DNA sequence: TGCAGCGTTTTGCCCTGGGAAGAGACCCAGTACTTC.

This clone showed up many times. The chain links TRBV12-3 or TRBV12-4 to TRBJ2-3; D is unresolved. Trimming left V 6 bases short and J 3 bases short, with 13 bases between. The CDR3 has 14 amino acids. The CDR3 reads CASSVLGLTDTQYF. Here the CDR3 DNA reads TGTGCCAGCAGCGTCCTAGGGCTGACAGATACGCAGTATTTT.

This clone was detected many times. The chain employs TRBV20-1 and TRBJ2-3, with a possible D match to TRBD2 (6 bases). V was shortened by 1 base and J by 1 base, with 12 bases between the two germline ends. CDR3 size: 15 residues. Germline V gene lookup returns CDR1 DFQATT and CDR2 SNEGSKA (reference sequence). The CDR3 here is CSARVTSSGTDTQYF. CDR3 coding DNA: TGCAGTGCTAGAGTTACTAGCTCTGGCACAGATACGCAGTATTTT.

This clone has at least ten counts. The rearrangement uses TRBV7-9 and TRBJ2-5, with 8 bases fitting TRBD1. Germline values: CDR1 SEHNR, CDR2 FQNEAQ (reference sequence). The CDR3 is 14 residues long. V shed 1 base and J 2 bases; nucleotides not matched to a gene: 0. CDR3 residues: CASSLDRGQETQYF. The CDR3 DNA reads as TGTGCCAGCAGCTTAGACAGGGGGCAAGAGACCCAGTACTTC.